This T cell receptor (beta chain) was retrieved from a study of blood T cell repertoires in COVID-19. The CDR3 runs 16 residues. Germline lookup yields CDR1 MNHEY and CDR2 SVGEGT. The V segment lost 5 bases and the J segment 2 bases; nucleotides outside the gene matches: 8. Only in-frame clones appear in the TCRdb table, and some are missing; sequencing was by immunoSEQ multiplex PCR. This table has some 9,800 clones, roughly 79% appearing once. The sequence was collected from a human donor in a cohort sampled during active COVID-19. The chain couples TRBV6-2 or TRBV6-3 to TRBJ1-1; 10 positions agree with TRBD1. Sequenced sample: peripheral blood. In DNA form, the CDR3 reads TGTGCCAGCAGTCACGGATGGACAGGGGGTAACACTGAAGCTTTCTTT. As protein: CASSHGWTGGNTEAFF.